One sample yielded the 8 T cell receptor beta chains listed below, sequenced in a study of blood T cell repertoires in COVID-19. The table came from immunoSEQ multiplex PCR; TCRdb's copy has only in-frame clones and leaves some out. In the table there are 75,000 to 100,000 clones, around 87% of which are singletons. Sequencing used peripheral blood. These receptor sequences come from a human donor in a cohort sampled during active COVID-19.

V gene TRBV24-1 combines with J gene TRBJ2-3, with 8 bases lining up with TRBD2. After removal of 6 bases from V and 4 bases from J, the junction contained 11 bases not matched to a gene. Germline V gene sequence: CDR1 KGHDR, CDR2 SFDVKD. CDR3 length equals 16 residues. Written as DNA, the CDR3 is TGTGCCACCAGTACTATAGCGGGATGGCAGGCAGATACGCAGTATTTT. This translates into CATSTIAGWQADTQYF.

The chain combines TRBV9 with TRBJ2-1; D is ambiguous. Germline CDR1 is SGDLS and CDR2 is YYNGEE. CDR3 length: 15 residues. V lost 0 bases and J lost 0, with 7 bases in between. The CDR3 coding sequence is TGTGCCAGCAGCGTAGAGCATAGCTCCTACAATGAGCAGTTCTTC. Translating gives CASSVEHSSYNEQFF.

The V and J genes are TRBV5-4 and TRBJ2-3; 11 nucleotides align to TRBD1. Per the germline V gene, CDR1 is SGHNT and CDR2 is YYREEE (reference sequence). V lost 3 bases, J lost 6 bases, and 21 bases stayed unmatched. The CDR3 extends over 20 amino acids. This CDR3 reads CASSSLPSGSGTGGWDTQYF. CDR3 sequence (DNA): TGTGCCAGCAGCTCGTTACCGTCGGGATCCGGGACAGGGGGGTGGGATACGCAGTATTTT.

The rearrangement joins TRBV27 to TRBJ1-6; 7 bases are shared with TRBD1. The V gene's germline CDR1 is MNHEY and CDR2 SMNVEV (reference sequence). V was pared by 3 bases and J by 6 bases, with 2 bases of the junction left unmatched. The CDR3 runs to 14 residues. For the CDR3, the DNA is TGTGCCAGCAGTTTTGCAGGGGGTAATTCACCCCTCCACTTT. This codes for CASSFAGGNSPLHF.

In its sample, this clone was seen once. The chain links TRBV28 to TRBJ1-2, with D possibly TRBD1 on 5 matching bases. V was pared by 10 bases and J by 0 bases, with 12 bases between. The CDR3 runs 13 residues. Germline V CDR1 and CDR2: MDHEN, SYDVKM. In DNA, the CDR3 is TGTGCCACCCTAGACAGAGCTAACTATGGCTACACCTTC. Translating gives CATLDRANYGYTF.

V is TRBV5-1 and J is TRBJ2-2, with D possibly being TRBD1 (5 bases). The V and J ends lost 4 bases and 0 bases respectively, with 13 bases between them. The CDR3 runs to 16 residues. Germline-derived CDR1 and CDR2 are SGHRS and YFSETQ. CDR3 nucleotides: TGCGCCAGCAGCGTTAACAGGCCAACGAACACCGGGGAGCTGTTTTTT. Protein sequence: CASSVNRPTNTGELFF.

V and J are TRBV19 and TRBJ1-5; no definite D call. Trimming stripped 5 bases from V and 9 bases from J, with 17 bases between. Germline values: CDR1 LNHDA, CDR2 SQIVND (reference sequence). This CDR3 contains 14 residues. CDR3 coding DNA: TGTGCCAGTAGTGTTTACTCGGATGGGCGGCCCCAGCATTTT. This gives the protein CASSVYSDGRPQHF.

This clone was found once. CDR3 protein: CASSDGEGAVDEQFF. Here the CDR3 DNA reads TGTGCCAGCAGTGATGGTGAAGGGGCCGTCGATGAGCAGTTCTTC. The chain carries TRBV2 and TRBJ2-1; possible D gene TRBD1, 5 bases. Germline loops: CDR1 SNHLY, CDR2 FYNNEI. There are 15 residues in the CDR3. Trimming cost V 3 bases and J 8 bases, with 17 bases left between them.